Given below is one T cell receptor beta chain in context. The entry originates in a study of blood T cell repertoires in COVID-19. The protocol was immunoSEQ multiplex PCR, while the TCRdb copy is restricted to in-frame clones and leaves out a portion. The repertoire holds hundreds of thousands of clones, with around 90% as singletons. Per the germline V gene, CDR1 is SGHNT and CDR2 is YENEEA. This CDR3 has 14 amino acids. J lost 10 bases, V lost 1 base, and 7 bases had no gene match. The rearrangement joins TRBV11-3 to TRBJ2-1, with 7 positions matching TRBD1. This TCR was sampled from a man between 18 and 35 years old with COVID-19, enrolled during active disease. The sample taken for sequencing was peripheral blood. The CDR3, as DNA: TGTGCCAGCAGCTTAGGATACAGGGGCTCCGAGCAGTTCTTC. This encodes CASSLGYRGSEQFF. The variable domain in full, completed from reference TRBV11-3 and TRBJ2-1, reads EAGVVQSPRYKIIEKKQPVAFWCNPISGHNTLYWYLQNLGQGPELLIRYENEEAVDDSQLPKDRFSAERLKGVDSTLKIQPAELGDSAVYLCASSLGYRGSEQFFGPGTRLTVL.